This entry concerns a single TCR beta chain. The data stem from a study of blood T cell repertoires in COVID-19. Study details: The United States, Italy and Spain were the sources of the acute and convalescent COVID-19 samples. The cDNA or gDNA used as material had been derived from T cells, B-cell-depleted T cells, or PBMCs.

TCRdb keeps only in-frame clones here, not all; method: immunoSEQ multiplex PCR. The table records some 170,000 clones, roughly 85% of them present only once. The CDR3 runs 14 residues. CDR1 and CDR2 (germline): LNHDA, SQIVND (reference sequence). The V end lost 3 bases, the J end lost 3 bases, and 8 bases lay between the germline ends. Sample: peripheral blood. V gene TRBV19 combines with J gene TRBJ1-4; no reliable D call. This TCR was sampled from a woman in her 70s with acute or convalescent COVID-19. The CDR3 loop is CASSIPAANEKLFF. CDR3 DNA: TGTGCCAGTAGTATCCCGGCGGCTAATGAAAAACTGTTTTTT.